Listed below are T cell receptor beta chains from one sample, sequenced in a study of blood T cell repertoires in COVID-19. Measured with immunoSEQ multiplex PCR; TCRdb has only the in-frame clones, and not every one. This sample has around 240,000 clones, with about 91% found just once. Sequenced sample: PBMCs or T cells enriched from blood (not recorded which). The origin of the receptors is a human donor in a cohort exposed to, infected with or recovered from COVID-19 (not recorded which). The donor label of this sample is uncertain. Each CDR3 is given without its conserved first and last residue.

v_call	cdr3_aa
TRBV4-1	ASSQDGGRNSPLH
TRBV7-9	ASSLDAQGALNEQF
TRBV5-4	ASSIGMGHLNTEAF
TRBV4-1	ASGYRGNQPQH
TRBV7-3	ASSLTPSSGMNEQF
TRBV7-2	ASSDDTSNQPQH
TRBV9	ASSVEPSQGALNYGYT
TRBV4-1	ASSQVGDYQETQY
TRBV27	ASLSGGTYNEQF
TRBV19	ASSQGREKLF
TRBV11-2	ASSYLRDNPYEQY
TRBV5-1	ASSPGRANEKLF
TRBV24-1	ATSDRGTSGGRDTQY
TRBV6-4	ASKTSGGHEEETQY
TRBV14	ASSQDLGQGLSYNSPLH
TRBV27	ASSLRGTNYGYT